The 29 T cell receptor beta chains below were found in one sample sequenced in a study of T cells after yellow fever vaccination. TCRdb re-analysed the 5' RACE reads in MiXCR, keeping a single row per CDR3 protein. The sample contains 200,000 to 300,000 distinct CDR3 sequences, approximately 3.5% of which appear only once. Material: PBMCs, obtained 15 days after the yellow fever booster vaccination. The receptors originated from a man younger than 30 who received the YFV17D yellow fever vaccine.

This clonotype was found many times. The chain carries TRBV7-9 and TRBJ1-5; weak D call: TRBD1 (5 bases). The length of the CDR3 is 14 residues. V was shortened by 5 bases and J by 4 bases, with 12 bases between the two germline ends. The germline V gene encodes CDR1 SEHNR and CDR2 FQNEAQ (reference sequence). Here the CDR3 reads CASSSDSLNQPQHF. DNA of the CDR3: TGTGCCAGCAGCAGCGACAGCCTTAATCAGCCCCAGCATTTT.

This chain uses TRBV20-1 with TRBJ2-5, with TRBD2 matching 14 bases. J lost 3 bases, V lost 5 bases, and 2 bases had no gene match. This CDR3 is 14 amino acids long. CDR1 DFQATT and CDR2 SNEGSKA come from the germline V gene (reference sequence). In DNA form, the CDR3 reads TGCAGTGCTTGGACTAGCGGGGGGAAAGAGACCCAGTACTTC. Translation: CSAWTSGGKETQYF.

This clonotype was recorded many times. The V call is TRBV5-1, the J call TRBJ2-7; D is tentatively TRBD1 or TRBD2 (5 bases each). The germline V gene encodes CDR1 SGHRS and CDR2 YFSETQ. Deletions cut 6 bases from V and 0 bases from J, with 13 bases between. The CDR3 is 14 amino acids. The CDR3: CASKGTASSYEQYF. In DNA form, the CDR3 reads TGCGCCAGCAAGGGGACGGCTAGCTCCTACGAGCAGTACTTC.

This clonotype was recorded many times. The gene calls are TRBV5-1 and TRBJ2-5; the match to TRBD2 covers 13 bases. Losses at the gene ends were 3 bases for V and 8 bases for J; bases not matched to a gene: 16. The V gene's germline CDR1 is SGHRS and CDR2 YFSETQ. This CDR3 has 18 residues. The CDR3 bases are TGCGCCAGCAGCTGGAGGACTAGCGGGGGACCCACGGGGGAAACCCAGTACTTC. Its protein is CASSWRTSGGPTGETQYF. Looking up the rest from reference TRBV5-1 and TRBJ2-5 gives the full variable domain: KAGVTQTPRYLIKTRGQQVTLSCSPISGHRSVSWYQQTPGQGLQFLFEYFSETQRNKGNFPGRFSGRQFSNSRSEMNVSTLELGDSALYLCASSWRTSGGPTGETQYFGPGTRLLVL.

This clonotype has a count of ten or more. V gene TRBV2 combines with J gene TRBJ2-3, with TRBD2 identical over 7 bases. The V gene end was trimmed by 6 bases and the J gene end by 3 bases; junction bases not matched to a gene: 3. The length of the CDR3 is 13 residues. Germline assignment: CDR1 SNHLY and CDR2 FYNNEI. The CDR3 protein is CASRRRETDTQYF. DNA for the CDR3: TGTGCCAGCAGAAGGCGGGAGACAGATACGCAGTATTTT.

This sequence joins TRBV12-3 or TRBV12-4 and TRBJ2-1; perhaps D is TRBD1 or TRBD2 (5 bases each). The V end lost 11 bases, the J end lost 5 bases, and 19 bases lay between the germline ends. This CDR3 region has 14 residues. The CDR3 here is CASLSGTDNNEQFF. The CDR3 DNA reads as TGTGCCTCCTTATCCGGGACGGACAACAATGAGCAGTTCTTC.

This clonotype appeared many times. The V and J genes are TRBV20-1 and TRBJ2-2; D gene unclear. There are 14 residues in the CDR3. Germline loops: CDR1 DFQATT, CDR2 SNEGSKA (reference sequence). The V end lost 0 bases, the J end lost 4 bases, and 9 bases lay between the germline ends. The CDR3 reads CSAREGGGTGELFF. DNA of the CDR3: TGCAGTGCTAGAGAGGGCGGCGGCACCGGGGAGCTGTTTTTT.

This clonotype has ten or more counts. This chain links TRBV5-1 with TRBJ2-3; 11 nucleotides agree with TRBD2. With V trimmed by 1 base and J by 1 base, 11 bases remained unmatched. Germline CDR1 reads SGHRS; CDR2 reads YFSETQ. The CDR3 totals 19 residues. CDR3 region: CASSLFATSGVHGTDTQYF. The CDR3 nucleotides read TGCGCCAGCAGCTTGTTCGCGACTAGCGGGGTTCATGGCACAGATACGCAGTATTTT. Full variable domain (remainder filled in from reference TRBV5-1 and TRBJ2-3): KAGVTQTPRYLIKTRGQQVTLSCSPISGHRSVSWYQQTPGQGLQFLFEYFSETQRNKGNFPGRFSGRQFSNSRSEMNVSTLELGDSALYLCASSLFATSGVHGTDTQYFGPGTRLTVL.

This clonotype was counted at least ten times. This chain joins TRBV20-1 and TRBJ1-3; D perhaps matches TRBD1 (6 bases). The V end was cut by 4 bases, the J end by 7 bases, with 8 bases between. CDR1 DFQATT and CDR2 SNEGSKA come from the germline V gene (reference sequence). This CDR3 region has 11 residues. CDR3 in amino acids: CSATRGNTIYF. The CDR3 DNA reads as TGCAGTGCTACCAGGGGTAACACCATATATTTT.

Remarks on this clonotype: A read error may be the cause here, since a much bigger clone is one base away. The chain carries TRBV12-3 or TRBV12-4 and TRBJ2-7, with D uncertain. This CDR3 contains 13 residues. In DNA, the CDR3 is TGTGCCACCAGTTTGCACGGTACCTACGAGCAGTACTTC. This sequence encodes CATSLHGTYEQYF.

This clonotype has a count of ten or more. The J gene is TRBJ1-1, the V gene TRBV5-1, with D unresolved. Germline CDR1 reads SGHRS; CDR2 reads YFSETQ. There are 14 residues in the CDR3. V was trimmed by 3 bases and J by 0 bases, leaving 9 bases between them. The CDR3 here is CASSSAALNTEAFF. For the CDR3, the DNA is TGCGCCAGCAGCTCGGCGGCGTTGAACACTGAAGCTTTCTTT.

This clonotype has a count of ten or more. V usage is TRBV11-2 and J usage is TRBJ1-3; no reliable D call. The CDR3 loop spans 16 amino acids. Germline CDR1 is SGHAT and CDR2 is FQNNGV. Trimming shortened V by 1 base and J by 5 bases, and 15 bases separated the two germline ends. In DNA, the CDR3 is TGTGCCAGCAGCTTAGGGGGTCCCGGCCGGAGAAACACCATATATTTT. It encodes CASSLGGPGRRNTIYF.

This clonotype was recorded at least ten times. The gene calls are TRBV7-3 and TRBJ2-3, with 9 bases that match TRBD2. CDR3 length: 19 residues. Germline V gene data show CDR1 as SGHTA and CDR2 as FQGTGA. The V segment lost 1 base and the J segment 0 bases; nucleotides outside the gene matches: 11. CDR3 sequence (DNA): TGTGCCAGCAGCTTAAGACCAGCGGGGGGAACTTATAGCACAGATACGCAGTATTTT. Its translation is CASSLRPAGGTYSTDTQYF.

This clonotype was recorded many times. The genes are TRBV12-3 or TRBV12-4 and TRBJ2-7; a possible D gene is TRBD1 (5 bases). The V end was cut by 7 bases, the J end by 6 bases, with 19 bases between. This CDR3 contains 14 residues. CDR3 DNA sequence: TGTGCCAGCACCCGAGCCCAGGGCTTGTCCGAGCAGTACTTC. It is translated as CASTRAQGLSEQYF.

The sample holds many counts of this clonotype. V and J are TRBV20-1 and TRBJ2-1; no clear D. CDR1 and CDR2 (germline): DFQATT, SNEGSKA (reference sequence). This CDR3 comprises 11 residues. Trimming cost V 7 bases and J 13 bases, with 17 bases left between them. The CDR3 DNA reads TGCAGTGTCAGAGATCTAAAGTCTCAGTTCTTC. Amino acids: CSVRDLKSQFF.

This clonotype was seen repeatedly, ten times or more. This chain uses TRBV20-1 with TRBJ2-3; 7 bases agree with TRBD2. The CDR3 runs to 16 residues. The trim removed 6 bases at V and 0 bases at J, leaving 12 bases unmatched. The germline V gene encodes CDR1 DFQATT and CDR2 SNEGSKA (reference sequence). CDR3 nucleotide sequence: TGCAGTGCCATCCCTGCCAGCGGGGAAAGCACAGATACGCAGTATTTT. Translation gives CSAIPASGESTDTQYF.

This clonotype was picked up many times. The chain combines TRBV7-2 with TRBJ1-2; the match to TRBD1 covers 10 bases. Germline trimming cut 1 base from V and 11 bases from J; bases unmatched to any gene: 13. The CDR3 contains 16 residues. Per germline, CDR1 SGHTA and CDR2 FQGNSA. DNA of the CDR3: TGTGCCAGCAGCTTAGTTGGGACAGGGGCCAAGGCGCTGTACACCTTC. It codes for CASSLVGTGAKALYTF.

The table lists this clonotype with many counts. This chain joins TRBV6-2 or TRBV6-3 and TRBJ2-7; 9 positions match TRBD1. The CDR3 length is 16 residues. With 2 bases clipped from V and 6 bases from J, the junction kept 11 bases outside the gene matches. Germline CDR1 and CDR2: MNHEY and SVGEGT. The CDR3 is CASSYEGTGWSGEQYF. CDR3 coding DNA: TGTGCCAGCAGTTACGAAGGGACAGGGTGGTCCGGCGAGCAGTACTTC.

This clonotype was picked up many times. V gene TRBV7-2 combines with J gene TRBJ1-1; D unclear. The CDR3 runs to 15 residues. The V gene's germline CDR1 is SGHTA and CDR2 FQGNSA. V lost 2 bases, J lost 4 bases, and 14 bases lay in between. This CDR3 is CASSLLTYWGTEAFF. In nucleotides, the CDR3 is TGTGCCAGCAGCTTACTAACTTACTGGGGCACTGAAGCTTTCTTT.

This clonotype was recorded at least ten times. This rearrangement joins TRBV28 to TRBJ2-2; 8 bases are a match to TRBD1. The germline V gene encodes CDR1 MDHEN and CDR2 SYDVKM. The CDR3 loop spans 15 amino acids. J lost 0 bases, V lost 10 bases, and 7 bases had no gene match. Here the CDR3 DNA reads TGTGCCACCCCAGGACAGGGAGCGAACACCGGGGAGCTGTTTTTT. Translated: CATPGQGANTGELFF.

This clonotype was detected a few times. V usage is TRBV25-1 and J usage is TRBJ2-5; 7 bases match TRBD2. V shed 4 bases and J 9 bases; nucleotides not matched to a gene: 17. The CDR3 runs 16 residues. Germline CDR1 and CDR2: MGHDK and SYGVNS. CDR3: CASSGISGRGRPAQYF. The CDR3 region has the DNA TGTGCCAGCAGTGGAATTAGCGGGCGAGGGAGACCCGCCCAGTACTTC.

This clonotype was observed at least ten times. This chain uses TRBV9 with TRBJ1-2; D is ambiguous. Germline CDR1 and CDR2: SGDLS and YYNGEE. V was cut by 0 bases and J by 3 bases, with 18 bases left in between. The CDR3 contains 17 residues. The DNA of the CDR3 is TGTGCCAGCAGCGTAGCATCCGACGGTTTCAGATACTATGGCTACACCTTC. Its translation is CASSVASDGFRYYGYTF.

This clonotype was picked up many times. The rearrangement links TRBV10-3 to TRBJ2-2; 7 positions agree with TRBD1. Germline V gene lookup returns CDR1 ENHRY and CDR2 SYGVKD. CDR3 length: 13 residues. The J segment lost 4 bases and the V segment lost 6 bases, leaving 2 bases of the junction unmatched. The CDR3 spells CAIRGQSTGELFF. DNA for the CDR3: TGTGCCATCAGGGGACAGAGCACCGGGGAGCTGTTTTTT.

This clonotype was recorded many times. The chain joins TRBV2 to TRBJ2-2; possibly TRBD1 for D (6 bases). V dropped 10 bases and J dropped 0 bases, with 15 bases sitting between them. The CDR3 has 15 amino acids. Germline values: CDR1 SNHLY, CDR2 FYNNEI. The CDR3 protein is CATLSGTTNTGELFF. The CDR3 bases are TGTGCCACACTATCCGGGACAACGAACACCGGGGAGCTGTTTTTT.

This clonotype appeared many times. This chain uses TRBV6-5 with TRBJ2-7; D is uncertain. The CDR3 is 15 residues long. Germline assignment: CDR1 MNHEY and CDR2 SVGAGI. The germline V and J ends were trimmed by 2 bases and 0 bases, with 11 bases remaining between them. The DNA for the CDR3 is TGTGCCAGCAGTTACAGTCTGGGTTTCTCCTACGAGCAGTACTTC. Protein product: CASSYSLGFSYEQYF.

Many counts were recorded for this clonotype. This chain uses TRBV15 with TRBJ1-4, with TRBD1 matching 11 bases. The CDR3 totals 17 residues. Germline lookup yields CDR1 LNHNV and CDR2 YYDKDF (reference sequence). The ends lost 1 base at V and 2 bases at J; junction bases unmatched: 3. The CDR3 nucleotides are TGTGCCACCAGCAGAGGTGGGACAGGGGGGACTAATGAAAAACTGTTTTTT. Protein product: CATSRGGTGGTNEKLFF.

This clonotype was found many times. The genes are TRBV7-3 and TRBJ2-5; the match to TRBD2 covers 13 bases. In germline, CDR1 is SGHTA, CDR2 FQGTGA. V shed 8 bases, J shed 6 bases, and the junction held 6 bases outside the gene matches. This CDR3 spans 14 amino acids. CDR3 region: CASGTSGGAKTQYF. DNA of the CDR3: TGTGCCAGCGGCACTAGCGGGGGGGCCAAGACCCAGTACTTC. Full variable domain (outside the CDR3, taken from reference TRBV7-3 and TRBJ2-5): GAGVSQTPSNKVTEKGKYVELRCDPISGHTALYWYRQSLGQGPEFLIYFQGTGAADDSGLPNDRFFAVRPEGSVSTLKIQRTERGDSAVYLCASGTSGGAKTQYFGPGTRLLVL.

This clonotype was seen at least ten times. The CDR3 reads CASTLGQFYGYTF. The CDR3 DNA sequence: TGTGCCAGCACCCTGGGACAGTTCTATGGCTACACCTTC. The rearrangement uses TRBV12-3 or TRBV12-4 and TRBJ1-2, with 7 positions matching TRBD1. With 7 bases clipped from V and 4 bases from J, the junction kept 6 bases outside the gene matches. This CDR3 contains 13 residues.

This clonotype occurred many times. The gene calls are TRBV5-1 and TRBJ1-2; unclear D gene. V lost 3 bases and J 6 bases, leaving 21 bases between the germline ends. The germline gives CDR1 SGHRS, CDR2 YFSETQ. This CDR3 contains 16 residues. The CDR3 loop reads CASSSTGKKSPHGYTF. CDR3 nucleotide sequence: TGCGCCAGCAGCTCAACCGGGAAAAAATCTCCCCATGGCTACACCTTC.